This T cell receptor (beta chain) stems from a study of T-cell reconstitution after alpha-beta-depleted transplantation in children. This clonotype has ten or more counts. The germline CDR1 and CDR2 sequences are DFQATT and SNEGSKA (reference sequence). The ends were cut back, 3 bases at V and 1 base at J, with 9 bases in the middle. This CDR3 is 13 amino acids long. Unique molecular identifiers were incorporated during preparation of the TCRbeta library. Via MiXCR, TCRdb re-called the PCR reads, giving one row per CDR3 protein. This sample has some 200,000 distinct CDR3 sequences; 7.5% to 10% occur once, and the top ten carry 5% to 5.5%.

The source material was PBMCs from the stem cell graft donor, sampled from the stem cell graft. The clonotype originates from a human donor who donated a stem cell graft to a child with SCID. V gene TRBV20-1 combines with J gene TRBJ1-1; D is unresolved. In DNA, the CDR3 is TGCAGTGCTAGGTCGGGTACGAACACTGAAGCTTTCTTT. It specifies CSARSGTNTEAFF.